The T cell receptor beta chain described here comes from a study of shared clonotypes between healthy human individuals. Study-wide context: The cohort had two women and a few men, ages 18 to 49.

CDR3 length: 12 amino acids. Trimming took off 1 base at V and 4 bases at J, with 8 bases between the two ends. Germline CDR1 reads GTSNPN; CDR2 reads SVGIG (reference sequence). This table comes from immunoSEQ multiplex PCR, and its TCRdb copy is limited to in-frame clones, with some not included. The sample holds about 960,000 clones; less than 85% are singletons and the top ten take roughly 1.5%. Source material: memory CD4+ T cells sorted from blood. The subset is: CD45RA-negative fraction. The V call is TRBV30, the J call TRBJ2-7; D is uncertain. This clonotype originated in a man younger than 30 in good health. The CDR3 region has the DNA TGTGCCTGGAGTGCTTACAGTTACGAGCAGTACTTC. This codes for CAWSAYSYEQYF.